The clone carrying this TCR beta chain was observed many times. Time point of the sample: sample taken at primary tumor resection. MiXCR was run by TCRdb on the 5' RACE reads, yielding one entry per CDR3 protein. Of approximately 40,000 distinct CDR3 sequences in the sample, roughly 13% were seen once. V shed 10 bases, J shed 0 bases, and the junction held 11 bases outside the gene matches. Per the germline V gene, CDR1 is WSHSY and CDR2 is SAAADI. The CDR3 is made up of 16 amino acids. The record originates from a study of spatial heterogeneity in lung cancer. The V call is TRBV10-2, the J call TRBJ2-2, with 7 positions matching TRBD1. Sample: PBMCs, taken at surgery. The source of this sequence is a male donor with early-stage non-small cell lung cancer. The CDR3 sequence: CATKDRRRTNTGELFF. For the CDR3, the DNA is TGCGCCACCAAGGACAGGCGACGGACGAACACCGGGGAGCTGTTTTTT.